This T cell receptor (beta chain) is drawn from a study of PD-L1 blockade in urothelial cancer. V dropped 5 bases and J dropped 5; count of bases not matched to a gene: 13. The CDR3 has 18 residues. Germline CDR1 reads SGHDN; CDR2 reads FVKESK. Libraries were prepared by immunoSEQ multiplex PCR; TCRdb keeps only in-frame clonotypes and omits some of them. The repertoire holds tens of thousands of clones, with about 85% as singletons. The chain combines TRBV14 with TRBJ2-3; 13 bases match TRBD2. The TCR was taken from a man in his sixties with urothelial cancer. The source material was PBMCs, sampled around atezolizumab (anti-PD-L1) treatment. CDR3 residues: CASSATGTSGDTGDTQYF. Here the CDR3 DNA reads TGTGCCAGCAGCGCGACCGGGACTAGCGGGGACACAGGAGATACGCAGTATTTT.